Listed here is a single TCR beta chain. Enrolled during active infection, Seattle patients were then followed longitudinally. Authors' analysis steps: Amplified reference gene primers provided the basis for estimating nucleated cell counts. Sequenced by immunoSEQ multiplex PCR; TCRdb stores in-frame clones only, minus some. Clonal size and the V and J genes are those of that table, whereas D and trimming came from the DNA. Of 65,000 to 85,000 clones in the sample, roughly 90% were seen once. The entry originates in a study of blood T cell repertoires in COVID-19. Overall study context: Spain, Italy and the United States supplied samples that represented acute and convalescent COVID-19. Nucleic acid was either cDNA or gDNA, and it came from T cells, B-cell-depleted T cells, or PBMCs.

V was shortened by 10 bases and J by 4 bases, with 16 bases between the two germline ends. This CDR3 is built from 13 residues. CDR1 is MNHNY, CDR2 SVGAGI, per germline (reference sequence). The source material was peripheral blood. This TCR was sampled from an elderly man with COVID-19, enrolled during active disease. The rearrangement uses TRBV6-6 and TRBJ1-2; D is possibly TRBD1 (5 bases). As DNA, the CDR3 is TGTGCCACCAAAAAAGGGGAGGCCTATGGCTACACCTTC. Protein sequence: CATKKGEAYGYTF.